What follows describes a single T cell receptor (beta chain). Its antigen specificity is not known. Per-base quality was not reported, and no clone a single base away is much larger than it. The donors were healthy, HIV-negative adults with no recently reported acute infections or vaccinations. Every donor was a Caucasian adult residing in Nashville, Tennessee, USA. Magnetic negative selection was used to enrich CD4+ T cells, after which naive cells were positively selected on CD45RA and the negative fraction became the memory subset. Blood was collected by leukapheresis, and PBMCs were isolated by Ficoll-Histopaque density gradient centrifugation and then cryopreserved in liquid nitrogen vapor phase. Purity and quantity of every magnetically sorted T cell population were checked by analytical flow cytometry. Genomic DNA was isolated from every sorted fraction and measured by UV absorbance on a Nanodrop 2000c.

A distance of 18 bases separates the germline ends of V and J, which lose 10 bases and 2 bases respectively. The germline V gene gives CDR1 as MNHEY and CDR2 as SVGAGI. From the cysteine up to the phenylalanine, the CDR3 has a length of 14 residues. Just the 42-base CDR3 DNA is kept, in frame starting at base 1. Using the deep immunoSEQ assay, multiplex PCR amplified TCR CDR3 regions from genomic DNA. Extracted genomic DNA from each cell subset was distributed evenly across all wells of several immunoSEQ 96-well plates, and each plate was treated as a replicate. For sorted subsets, each replicate PCR was loaded with about 0.2 ug genomic DNA, equivalent to about 30,000 T cell genomes. Purified libraries were measured with a Qubit 3.0 fluorometer, size-checked on a Bioanalyzer 2100, and measured again with the KAPA Library Quantification kit. Every immunoSEQ 96-well plate was sequenced on a separate single-read 150-cycle Illumina NextSeq 550 flow cell. Processing in the source paper ran as follows. Because the immunoSEQ output held only junctional sequences and lacked quality scores, the filtering could not match the filtering applied to full-length reads. To assign V/J genes and CDR3, sequences were annotated using PyIR, a Python wrapper for IgBLAST v1.9, with IMGT germline references. Reads were removed for weak V/J assignments (E-value above 1e-6), missing CDR3, stop codons, out-of-frame junctions, or ambiguous translated residues. V3J clonotypes were defined as sequences sharing the same inferred V gene, J gene, and CDR3 amino acid sequence. Percentage overlap between repertoires was calculated by dividing the number of shared unique clonotypes by the size of the smaller repertoire. Three approaches were used to assess repertoire richness: RTK rarefaction, the Chao1 estimator, and Recon v2.1 estimates of unobserved clonotypes. Generation probabilities were computed with OLGA for all TCRbeta clonotypes obtained by the gDNA method from a handful of donors. In TCRdb, the immuneACCESS table is reduced to in-frame sequences with V and J assigned. These tables do not hold every clone; where another copy was compared, an unresolved V gene accounts for under half, and the others remain unexplained. V and J calls plus clone size are reproduced from that table; the DNA served to infer D and trimming. A total of approximately 2.5 million clones appear in this sample, around nine tenths of them only once. Around 0.14% of the sample is taken by the ten largest.

The data belong to a study of shared clonotypes between healthy human individuals (dated by TCRdb to the early 2020s). Study-wide context: Three men and two women, aged 18 to 49 years, made up the cohort. Blood TCR repertoires of roughly 5 healthy adults were deeply sequenced to estimate repertoire size and the extent of clonotype sharing between individuals. Between about 0.9 and 8.9 billion PBMCs per donor were obtained by leukapheresis. For each donor, CD4 naive and CD4 memory were each given three plates, CD8 naive was given two plates, and CD8 memory was given one plate. To increase sequencing depth and limit assay-specific biases, TCR repertoire library preparation and sequencing were carried out by different laboratories using diverse techniques. General conclusions and limits of the study: Across a few donors, roughly 5.1% of naive CD4, roughly 3.4% of naive CD8, approximately 2.5% of memory CD4, and 0.3% to 0.45% of memory CD8 clonotypes were shared. Pairwise subsampling led to the expectation that sequencing depth would affect the degree of clonotype sharing among donors. Incomplete sequencing was indicated by rarefaction of sorted-subset datasets, despite the large sequencing depth. Clonotypes shared by all four sorted-subset donors showed higher generation probabilities than non-shared clonotypes. Because the study included a small number of donors, the genetic and exposure-history diversity represented was limited. Only blood was sampled, and tissue TCR repertoires likely differ from those in blood. Naive subsets generally had larger estimated clonotype richness than memory subsets did.

The sample was naive CD4+ T cells sorted from blood. The cell subset or site label here, explained by the study, means: CD45RA+ positively selected. The rearrangement joined TRBV6-5 to TRBJ2-7, and TRBD2 may be the D gene, going by 6 matching bases. The receptor comes from a young man in good health. The CDR3 protein is CAIAAGPTAYEQYF. The DNA reads TGTGCCATTGCAGCGGGCCCGACCGCCTACGAGCAGTACTTC.